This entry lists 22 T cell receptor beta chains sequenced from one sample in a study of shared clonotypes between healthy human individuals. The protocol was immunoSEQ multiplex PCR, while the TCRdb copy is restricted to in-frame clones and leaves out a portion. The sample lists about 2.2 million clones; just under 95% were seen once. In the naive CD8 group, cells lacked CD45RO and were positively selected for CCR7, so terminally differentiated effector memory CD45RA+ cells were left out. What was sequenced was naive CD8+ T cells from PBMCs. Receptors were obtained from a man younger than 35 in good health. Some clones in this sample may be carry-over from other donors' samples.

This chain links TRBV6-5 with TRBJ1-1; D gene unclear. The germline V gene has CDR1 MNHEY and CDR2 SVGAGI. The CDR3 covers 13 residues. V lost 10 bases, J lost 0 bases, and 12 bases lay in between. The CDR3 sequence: CATGVEMNTEAFF. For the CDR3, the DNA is TGTGCCACCGGGGTCGAAATGAACACTGAAGCTTTCTTT.

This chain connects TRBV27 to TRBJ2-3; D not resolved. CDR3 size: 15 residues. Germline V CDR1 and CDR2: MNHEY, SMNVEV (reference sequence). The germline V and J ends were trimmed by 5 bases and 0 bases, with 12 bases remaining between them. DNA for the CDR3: TGTGCCAGCAGTCTTCGGACGCCTAGCACAGATACGCAGTATTTT. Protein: CASSLRTPSTDTQYF.

The CDR3 DNA sequence: TGTGCCAGCAGCGGCCCCGGGACTAGCGGGAGCATCGATAGCTACAATGAGCAGTTCTTC. Protein product: CASSGPGTSGSIDSYNEQFF. The rearrangement links TRBV13 to TRBJ2-1, with 14 nucleotides matching TRBD2. Germline loops: CDR1 PRHDT, CDR2 FYEKMQ (reference sequence). The CDR3 has 20 amino acids. Trimming at V came to 5 bases and at J to 3 bases, leaving 15 bases not matched to a gene. Filled out from reference TRBV13 and TRBJ2-1, the complete variable domain reads AAGVIQSPRHLIKEKRETATLKCYPIPRHDTVYWYQQGPGQDPQFLISFYEKMQSDKGSIPDRFSAQQFSDYHSELNMSSLELGDSALYFCASSGPGTSGSIDSYNEQFFGPGTRLTVL.

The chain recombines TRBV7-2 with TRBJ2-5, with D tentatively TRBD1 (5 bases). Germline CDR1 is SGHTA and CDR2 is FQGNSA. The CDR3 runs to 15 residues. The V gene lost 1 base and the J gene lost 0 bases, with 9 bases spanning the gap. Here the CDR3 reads CASSLEGIHQETQYF. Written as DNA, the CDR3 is TGTGCCAGCAGCTTAGAGGGGATCCACCAAGAGACCCAGTACTTC.

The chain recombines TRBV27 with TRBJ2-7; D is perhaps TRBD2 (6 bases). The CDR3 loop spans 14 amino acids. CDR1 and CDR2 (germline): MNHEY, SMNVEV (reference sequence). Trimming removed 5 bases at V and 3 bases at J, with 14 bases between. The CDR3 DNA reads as TGTGCCAGCAGTCCCGATTGGGGGGTCTACGAGCAGTACTTC. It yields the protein CASSPDWGVYEQYF.

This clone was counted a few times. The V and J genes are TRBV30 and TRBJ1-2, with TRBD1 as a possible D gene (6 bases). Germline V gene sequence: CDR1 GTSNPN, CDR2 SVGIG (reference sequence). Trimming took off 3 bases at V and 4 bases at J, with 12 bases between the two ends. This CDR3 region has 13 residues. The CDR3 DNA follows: TGTGCCTGGAGAGGAAGGGGGTCCTATGGCTACACCTTC. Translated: CAWRGRGSYGYTF.

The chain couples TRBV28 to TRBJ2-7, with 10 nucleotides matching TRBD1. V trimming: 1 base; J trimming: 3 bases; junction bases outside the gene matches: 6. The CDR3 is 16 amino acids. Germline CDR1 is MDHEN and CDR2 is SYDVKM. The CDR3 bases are TGTGCCAGCAGTTTATTAACGGGACAGGGGCTCTACGAGCAGTACTTC. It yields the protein CASSLLTGQGLYEQYF.

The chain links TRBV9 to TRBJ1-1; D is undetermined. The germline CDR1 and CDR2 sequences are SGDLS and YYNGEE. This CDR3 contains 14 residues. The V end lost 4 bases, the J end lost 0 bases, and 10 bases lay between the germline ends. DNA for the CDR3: TGTGCCAGCAGCCCGGGGTACATGAACACTGAAGCTTTCTTT. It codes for CASSPGYMNTEAFF. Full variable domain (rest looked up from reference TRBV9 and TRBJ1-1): DSGVTQTPKHLITATGQRVTLRCSPRSGDLSVYWYQQSLDQGLQFLIQYYNGEERAKGNILERFSAQQFPDLHSELNLSSLELGDSALYFCASSPGYMNTEAFFGQGTRLTVV.

CDR3 sequence (DNA): TGTGCCAGCAGCTTATTGCCGCCCCGTGATGAGCAGTTCTTC. It translates to CASSLLPPRDEQFF. The V gene is TRBV7-9, the J gene TRBJ2-1; D is unresolved. V dropped 2 bases and J dropped 8 bases, with 13 bases sitting between them. The CDR3 has 14 residues. Per germline, CDR1 SEHNR and CDR2 FQNEAQ (reference sequence).

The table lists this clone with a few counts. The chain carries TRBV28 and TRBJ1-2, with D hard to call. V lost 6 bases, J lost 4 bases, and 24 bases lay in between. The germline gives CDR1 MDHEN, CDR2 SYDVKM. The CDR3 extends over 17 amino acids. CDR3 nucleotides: TGTGCCAGCAGGTCCTGGGGAAGGGCAGATTCTACCTATGGCTACACCTTC. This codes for CASRSWGRADSTYGYTF.

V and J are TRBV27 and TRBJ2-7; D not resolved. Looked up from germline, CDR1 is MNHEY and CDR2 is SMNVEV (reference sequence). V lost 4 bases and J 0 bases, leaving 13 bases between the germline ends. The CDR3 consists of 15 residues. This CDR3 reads CASSYQPLGSYEQYF. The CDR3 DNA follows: TGTGCCAGCAGTTACCAGCCTTTGGGCTCCTACGAGCAGTACTTC.

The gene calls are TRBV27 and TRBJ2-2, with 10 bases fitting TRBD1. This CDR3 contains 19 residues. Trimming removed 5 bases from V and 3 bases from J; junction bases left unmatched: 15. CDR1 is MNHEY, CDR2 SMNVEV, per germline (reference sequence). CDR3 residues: CASSPLGAWGTGDTGELFF. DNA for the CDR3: TGTGCCAGCAGTCCTCTGGGGGCGTGGGGGACAGGGGACACCGGGGAGCTGTTTTTT.

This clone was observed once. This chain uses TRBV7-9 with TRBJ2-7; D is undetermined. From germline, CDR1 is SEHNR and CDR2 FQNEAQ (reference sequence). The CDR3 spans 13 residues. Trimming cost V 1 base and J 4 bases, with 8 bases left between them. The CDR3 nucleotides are TGTGCCAGCAGCTTAGTTCCCAAATACGAGCAGTACTTC. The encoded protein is CASSLVPKYEQYF.

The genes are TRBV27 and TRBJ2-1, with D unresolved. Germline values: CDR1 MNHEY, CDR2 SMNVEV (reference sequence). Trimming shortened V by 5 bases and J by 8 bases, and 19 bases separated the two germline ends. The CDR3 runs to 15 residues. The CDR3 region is CASSTLLGPSDEQFF. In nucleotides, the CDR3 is TGTGCCAGCAGTACCCTTTTAGGTCCGAGCGATGAGCAGTTCTTC.

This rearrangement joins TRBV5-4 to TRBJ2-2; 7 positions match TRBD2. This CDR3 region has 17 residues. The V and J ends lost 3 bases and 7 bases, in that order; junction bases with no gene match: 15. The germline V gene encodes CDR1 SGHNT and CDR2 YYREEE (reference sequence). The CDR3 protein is CASSWFNGGRRDGELFF. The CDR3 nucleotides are TGTGCCAGCAGCTGGTTTAATGGCGGGAGACGAGACGGGGAGCTGTTTTTT.

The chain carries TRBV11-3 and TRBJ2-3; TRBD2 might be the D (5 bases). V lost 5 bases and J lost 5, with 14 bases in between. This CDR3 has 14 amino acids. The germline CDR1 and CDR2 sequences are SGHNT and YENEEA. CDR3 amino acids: CASSKRSAGDTQYF. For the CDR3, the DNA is TGTGCCAGCAGCAAACGTAGCGCCGGAGATACGCAGTATTTT.

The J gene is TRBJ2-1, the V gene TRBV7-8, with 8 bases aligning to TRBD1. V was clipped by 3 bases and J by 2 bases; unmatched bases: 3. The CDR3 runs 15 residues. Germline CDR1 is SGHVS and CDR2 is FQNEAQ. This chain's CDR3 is CASSFRQGTYNEQFF. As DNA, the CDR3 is TGTGCCAGCAGCTTTCGACAGGGGACCTACAATGAGCAGTTCTTC.

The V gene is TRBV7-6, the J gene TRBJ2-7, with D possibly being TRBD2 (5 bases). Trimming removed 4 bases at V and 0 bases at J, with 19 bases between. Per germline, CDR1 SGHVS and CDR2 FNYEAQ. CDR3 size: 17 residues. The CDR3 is CASSSPPDTSGSYEQYF. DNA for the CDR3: TGTGCCAGCAGCTCCCCCCCCGACACGAGCGGCTCCTACGAGCAGTACTTC.

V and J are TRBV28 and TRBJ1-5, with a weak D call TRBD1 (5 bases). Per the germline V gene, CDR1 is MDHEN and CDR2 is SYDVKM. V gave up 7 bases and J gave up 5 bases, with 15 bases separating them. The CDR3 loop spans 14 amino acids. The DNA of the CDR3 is TGTGCCAGCAACCTAGGGCTGGGGGATCAGCCCCAGCATTTT. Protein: CASNLGLGDQPQHF.

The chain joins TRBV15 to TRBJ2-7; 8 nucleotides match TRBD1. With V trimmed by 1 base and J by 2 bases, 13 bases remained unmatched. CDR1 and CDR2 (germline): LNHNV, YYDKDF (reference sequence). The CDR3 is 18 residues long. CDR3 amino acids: CATSRGPPDREEPYEQYF. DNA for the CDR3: TGTGCCACCAGCAGAGGCCCCCCGGACAGGGAAGAGCCCTACGAGCAGTACTTC.

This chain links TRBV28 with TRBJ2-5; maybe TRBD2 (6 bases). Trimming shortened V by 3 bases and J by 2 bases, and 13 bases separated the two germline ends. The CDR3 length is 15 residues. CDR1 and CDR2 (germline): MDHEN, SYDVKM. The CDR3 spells CASSFNGGAQETQYF. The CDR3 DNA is TGTGCCAGCAGTTTTAATGGCGGGGCACAAGAGACCCAGTACTTC.

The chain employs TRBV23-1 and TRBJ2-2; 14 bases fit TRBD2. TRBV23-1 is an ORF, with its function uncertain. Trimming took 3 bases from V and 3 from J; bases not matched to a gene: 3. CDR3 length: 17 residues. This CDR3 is CASSQEGLAGDTGELFF. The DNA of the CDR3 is TGCGCCAGCAGTCAGGAGGGACTAGCGGGAGACACCGGGGAGCTGTTTTTT.